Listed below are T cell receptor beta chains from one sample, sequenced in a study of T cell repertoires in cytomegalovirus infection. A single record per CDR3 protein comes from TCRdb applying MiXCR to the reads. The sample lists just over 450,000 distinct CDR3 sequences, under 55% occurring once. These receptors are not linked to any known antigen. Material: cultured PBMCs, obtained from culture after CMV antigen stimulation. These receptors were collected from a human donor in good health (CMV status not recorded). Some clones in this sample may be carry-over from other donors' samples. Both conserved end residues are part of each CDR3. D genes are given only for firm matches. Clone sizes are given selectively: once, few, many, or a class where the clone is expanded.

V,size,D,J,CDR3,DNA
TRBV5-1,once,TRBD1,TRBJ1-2,CASSEGQGDLGYGYTF,TGCGCCAGCAGCGAAGGACAGGGGGACCTAGGGTATGGCTACACCTTC
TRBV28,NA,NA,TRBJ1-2,CASSLPGLATATF,TGTGCCAGCAGTTTACCCGGTTTGGCCACGGCGACCTTC
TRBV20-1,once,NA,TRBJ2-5,CSARPGQSYQETQYF,TGCAGTGCTAGACCCGGACAGTCGTACCAAGAGACCCAGTACTTC
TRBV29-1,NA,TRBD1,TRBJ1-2,CSVVDRGDGYTF,TGCAGCGTTGTTGACAGGGGGGACGGCTACACCTTC
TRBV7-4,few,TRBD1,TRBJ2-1,CASSLGTGDNEQFF,TGTGCCAGCAGCCTGGGGACAGGGGACAATGAGCAGTTCTTC
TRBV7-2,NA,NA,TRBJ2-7,CASSSRPTYEQYF,TGTGCCAGCAGCTCCCGGCCAACCTACGAGCAGTACTTC
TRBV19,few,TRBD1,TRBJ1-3,CASRARQGAGNTIYF,TGTGCCAGTAGGGCACGACAGGGAGCTGGAAACACCATATATTTT
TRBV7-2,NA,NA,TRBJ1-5,CASSFGRDQPQHF,TGTGCCAGCAGCTTTGGCAGGGATCAGCCCCAGCATTTT
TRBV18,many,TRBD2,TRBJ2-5,CASSPLAGEETQYF,TGTGCCAGCAGCCCTCTGGCGGGGGAAGAGACCCAGTACTTC
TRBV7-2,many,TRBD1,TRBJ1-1,CASSLAGGRMNTEAFF,TGTGCCAGCAGCTTAGCAGGGGGCAGAATGAACACTGAAGCTTTCTTT
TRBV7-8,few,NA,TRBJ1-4,CASSQAEYEKLFF,TGTGCCAGCAGCCAAGCTGAGTATGAAAAACTGTTTTTT
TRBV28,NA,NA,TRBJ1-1,CASSPVDRNTEAFF,TGTGCCAGCAGCCCCGTCGACAGGAACACTGAAGCTTTCTTT
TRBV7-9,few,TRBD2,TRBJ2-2,CASSPPSGRLTGELFF,TGTGCCAGCAGCCCCCCTAGCGGGCGTCTCACCGGGGAGCTGTTTTTT
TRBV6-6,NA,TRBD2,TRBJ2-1,CATSRAGAYNEQFF,TGTGCCACCTCAAGAGCGGGAGCCTACAATGAGCAGTTCTTC
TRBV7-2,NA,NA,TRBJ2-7,CASSLDRTNYEQYF,TGTGCCAGCAGCTTAGATCGGACCAACTACGAGCAGTACTTC
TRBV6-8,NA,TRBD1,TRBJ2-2,CASSVPQGANTGELFF,TGTGCCAGCAGTGTCCCACAGGGGGCAAATACCGGGGAGCTGTTTTTT
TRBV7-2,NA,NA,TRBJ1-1,CASSLAHGLTPFF,TGTGCCAGCAGCTTAGCTCACGGGCTCACGCCTTTCTTT
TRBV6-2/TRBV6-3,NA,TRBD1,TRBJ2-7,CASSVDRDRVGEQYF,TGTGCCAGCAGTGTGGACCGGGACAGGGTGGGTGAGCAGTACTTC
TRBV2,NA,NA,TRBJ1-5,CASRAPQGGDNQPQHF,TGTGCCAGCAGAGCCCCCCAAGGCGGGGACAATCAGCCCCAGCATTTT
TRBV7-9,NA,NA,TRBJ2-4,CASSLAGWDFPYF,TGTGCCAGCAGCTTAGCGGGGTGGGATTTCCCGTACTTC
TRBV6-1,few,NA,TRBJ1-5,CASSALRALNNQPQHF,TGTGCCAGCAGTGCTCTTCGGGCCTTAAACAATCAGCCCCAGCATTTT
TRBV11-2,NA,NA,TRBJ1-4,CASSSRADRMFF,TGTGCCAGCAGCTCCAGGGCAGATAGAATGTTTTTT
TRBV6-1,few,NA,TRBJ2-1,CASSEQGLSNEQFF,TGTGCCAGCAGTGAGCAGGGGTTAAGCAATGAGCAGTTCTTC
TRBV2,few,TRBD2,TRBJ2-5,CASRDPGGQYF,TGTGCCAGCAGGGATCCGGGGGGCCAGTACTTC
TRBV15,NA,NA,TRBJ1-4,CATSRGEKLFF,TGTGCCACCAGCCGGGGAGAAAAACTGTTTTTT
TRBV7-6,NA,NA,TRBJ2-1,CASSLGGAGNEQFF,TGTGCCAGCAGCTTAGGAGGTGCGGGGAATGAGCAGTTCTTC